This passage covers 21 T cell receptor beta chains from one sample sequenced in a study of prognosis after radiotherapy for stage I lung cancer. Template was genomic DNA; TCR beta CDR3 amplified in two multiplex PCR rounds. Round-one PCR had primers specific to each TRBV and TRBJ gene. MiXCR, applied by TCRdb to the multiplex PCR reads, yields one record per CDR3 protein. This table holds around 17,000 distinct CDR3 sequences, about 30% found once. This sample comprised PBMCs, obtained before or after stereotactic body radiation therapy (not recorded which). Receptor source: a donor at least 50 years old with non-small cell lung cancer.

This clonotype was recorded at least ten times. The chain couples TRBV5-8 to TRBJ2-6, with no clear D. Trimming shortened V by 0 bases and J by 4 bases, and 8 bases separated the two germline ends. This CDR3 is built from 15 residues. Per the germline V gene, CDR1 is SGHTS and CDR2 is YDEGEE. As DNA, the CDR3 is TGTGCCAGCAGCTTGGAAGGAGCCGGGGCCAACGTCCTGACTTTC. The encoded protein is CASSLEGAGANVLTF.

This clonotype appeared many times. This sequence joins TRBV6-1 and TRBJ2-1; D could derive from TRBD1 or TRBD2 (5 bases each). Germline assignment: CDR1 MNHNS and CDR2 SASEGT. The length of the CDR3 is 16 residues. Trimming took off 4 bases at V and 1 base at J, with 14 bases between the two ends. CDR3 region: CASSGTGTLSYNEQFF. CDR3 coding DNA: TGTGCCAGCAGTGGGACCGGGACGCTTTCCTACAATGAGCAGTTCTTC.

Ten or more counts support this clonotype. This rearrangement joins TRBV7-3 to TRBJ2-7; 10 bases map to TRBD2. With 5 bases clipped from V and 5 bases from J, the junction kept 21 bases outside the gene matches. There are 19 residues in the CDR3. The germline V gene encodes CDR1 SGHTA and CDR2 FQGTGA. The CDR3 coding sequence is TGTGCCAGCAGCCGGGACCTACACAAATCTAGCGGGAGTAGGAACGAGCAGTACTTC. It yields the protein CASSRDLHKSSGSRNEQYF. Based on the CDR3 plus reference TRBV7-3 and TRBJ2-7, the full variable domain is GAGVSQTPSNKVTEKGKYVELRCDPISGHTALYWYRQSLGQGPEFLIYFQGTGAADDSGLPNDRFFAVRPEGSVSTLKIQRTERGDSAVYLCASSRDLHKSSGSRNEQYFGPGTRLTVT.

This clonotype appeared many times. This chain uses TRBV6-1 with TRBJ2-3, with TRBD2 identical over 12 bases. Germline loops: CDR1 MNHNS, CDR2 SASEGT. The CDR3 length is 16 residues. With 7 bases clipped from V and 4 bases from J, the junction kept 9 bases outside the gene matches. The chain's CDR3 is CASTRTSGTHPDTQYF. CDR3 DNA: TGTGCCAGCACTCGGACTAGCGGGACCCATCCAGATACGCAGTATTTT.

As concerns this clonotype: A much larger clone sits a single nucleotide away, making a read error possible. V gene TRBV6-1 combines with J gene TRBJ2-1; 14 positions match TRBD2. The J segment lost 8 bases and the V segment lost 7 bases, leaving 7 bases of the junction unmatched. Germline CDR1 MNHNS, CDR2 SASEGT. The CDR3 loop spans 15 amino acids. The CDR3: CASIPGLAGVYEQFF. The DNA of the CDR3 is TGTGCCAGCATACCGGGACTAGCGGGAGTTTATGAGCAGTTCTTC.

This clonotype was counted at least ten times. V usage is TRBV11-2 and J usage is TRBJ1-2; no clear D gene. Trimming stripped 5 bases from V and 5 bases from J, with 6 bases between. Germline CDR1 and CDR2: SGHAT and FQNNGV. The CDR3 is made up of 11 amino acids. The CDR3 bases are TGTGCCAGCAGCCCCGCATATGGCTACACCTTC. This translates into CASSPAYGYTF. Drawing the rest from reference TRBV11-2 and TRBJ1-2, the complete variable domain is EAGVAQSPRYKIIEKRQSVAFWCNPISGHATLYWYQQILGQGPKLLIQFQNNGVVDDSQLPKDRFSAERLKGVDSTLKIQPAKLEDSAVYLCASSPAYGYTFGSGTRLTVV.

Notes on this clonotype: One end of the junction is discordant with germline, which a read error may explain. The genes are TRBV10-2 and TRBJ2-7; 12 bases agree with TRBD2. Per germline, CDR1 WSHSY and CDR2 SAAADI. The CDR3 is 14 residues long. The CDR3 sequence: CDSSYGLAGWEQYF. The CDR3, as DNA: TGCGACAGCAGTTACGGACTAGCGGGGTGGGAGCAGTACTTC.

Details on this clonotype: A much more abundant neighbour one base away suggests this may be a read error. The chain recombines TRBV13 with TRBJ2-7; tentative D call: TRBD1 (7 bases). The V gene's germline CDR1 is PRHDT and CDR2 FYEKMQ (reference sequence). CDR3 length: 15 amino acids. Trimming removed 3 bases from V and 8 bases from J, with 20 bases in between. The CDR3 bases are TGTGCCAGCAGCTTCGGGGGCAGGGGGGTGGACAAGCAGTACTTC. Its translation is CASSFGGRGVDKQYF. Complete variable domain (other parts from reference TRBV13 and TRBJ2-7): AAGVIQSPRHLIKEKRETATLKCYPIPRHDTVYWYQQGPGQDPQFLISFYEKMQSDKGSIPDRFSAQQFSDYHSELNMSSLELGDSALYFCASSFGGRGVDKQYFGPGTRLTVT.

This clonotype was seen ten or more times. The rearrangement uses TRBV27 and TRBJ2-6; D remains ambiguous. The CDR3 is 18 residues long. Germline CDR1 MNHEY, CDR2 SMNVEV (reference sequence). Trimming left V 3 bases short and J 5 bases short, with 20 bases between. Here the CDR3 reads CASSFTDGSLGWANVLTF. The CDR3 bases are TGTGCCAGCAGTTTTACGGACGGATCTCTGGGTTGGGCCAACGTCCTGACTTTC. The entire variable domain, with the rest obtained from reference TRBV27 and TRBJ2-6, is as follows: EAQVTQNPRYLITVTGKKLTVTCSQNMNHEYMSWYRQDPGLGLRQIYYSMNVEVTDKGDVPEGYKVSRKEKRNFPLILESPSPNQTSLYFCASSFTDGSLGWANVLTFGAGSRLTVL.

This clonotype has a count of ten or more. The chain has TRBV28 and TRBJ1-3; 7 nucleotides agree with TRBD1. Germline CDR1 and CDR2: MDHEN and SYDVKM. The CDR3 sequence is 14 residues long. Trimming cost V 4 bases and J 4 bases; bases outside gene matches: 4. In DNA, the CDR3 is TGTGCCAGCAGTTCCCAGGGGGAGGGAAACACCATATATTTT. Its protein product is CASSSQGEGNTIYF.

About this clonotype itself: It is likely a read error, because the conserved phenylalanine at the end of the CDR3 is missing. The V and J genes are TRBV6-5 and TRBJ1-2; D not resolved. The CDR3 extends over 15 amino acids. Germline V gives CDR1 MNHEY, CDR2 SVGAGI. The CDR3 region has the DNA TGTGCCAGCAGTCACTCTGTCAGAACTAACTATGGCTACACCTAC. This translates into CASSHSVRTNYGYTY.

This clonotype showed up many times. The chain joins TRBV7-9 to TRBJ2-1; 14 positions agree with TRBD2. The V segment lost 3 bases and the J segment 6 bases; nucleotides outside the gene matches: 7. CDR1 and CDR2 from the germline V gene are SEHNR and FQNEAQ (reference sequence). This CDR3 is 17 amino acids long. The CDR3 DNA sequence: TGTGCCAGCAGCTTTCGACTAGCGGGAGGGGTCGTCAATGAGCAGTTCTTC. Its translation is CASSFRLAGGVVNEQFF.

This clonotype came up many times. The V and J genes are TRBV5-6 and TRBJ2-7; a possible D gene is TRBD1 (5 bases). The CDR3 has 11 residues. From germline, CDR1 is SGHDT and CDR2 YYEEEE. The germline V and J ends were trimmed by 4 bases and 3 bases, with 5 bases remaining between them. The CDR3 DNA sequence: TGTGCCAGCAGCCAGGGCTACGAGCAGTACTTC. Its translation: CASSQGYEQYF.

This clonotype was seen at least ten times. This chain joins TRBV6-1 and TRBJ2-5; D perhaps matches TRBD1 (6 bases). CDR1 MNHNS and CDR2 SASEGT come from the germline V gene. The length of the CDR3 is 14 residues. V was clipped by 4 bases and J by 6 bases, with 15 bases between them. CDR3 in DNA: TGTGCCAGCAGTGCCTCACAGGGAGTAAAGACCCAGTACTTC. This translates into CASSASQGVKTQYF.

A word on this clonotype: This is likely a read error, given that the CDR3 carries no conserved phenylalanine or tryptophan at its end. CDR3 in DNA: TGTGCCAGCAGTTACTCGACAACTAGCGGGACCTACAATGAGCAGTTCTTA. Protein: CASSYSTTSGTYNEQFL. The chain links TRBV6-2 or TRBV6-3 to TRBJ2-1, with 10 bases that match TRBD2. The CDR3 has 17 residues. The ends lost 0 bases at V and 2 bases at J; junction bases unmatched: 4. The germline CDR1 and CDR2 sequences are MNHEY and SVGEGT.

This clonotype has ten or more counts. The chain couples TRBV20-1 to TRBJ2-1, with D maybe TRBD2 (5 bases). V shed 6 bases and J shed 9 bases, with 33 bases lying between them. Germline values: CDR1 DFQATT, CDR2 SNEGSKA (reference sequence). The CDR3 is 18 residues long. The CDR3 here is CSATTTLTGTVVGVEQFF. The DNA of the CDR3 is TGCAGTGCAACCACTACCCTCACGGGAACCGTGGTCGGGGTTGAGCAGTTCTTC.

By frequency in the sample, this clonotype is medium-sized. The V gene is TRBV6-5, the J gene TRBJ2-1; D not resolved. Per the germline V gene, CDR1 is MNHEY and CDR2 is SVGAGI. V lost 3 bases, J lost 8 bases, and 5 bases lay in between. The CDR3 sequence is 11 residues long. The CDR3 protein is CASSYLHEQFF. The CDR3 nucleotides read TGTGCCAGCAGTTATCTCCATGAGCAGTTCTTC.

A remark on this clonotype: A far larger clone lies a single base away; this is likely a read error. The CDR3 spells CASRNRVHNEQYF. CDR3 coding DNA: TGTGCCAGTCGTAACAGGGTACACAATGAGCAGTACTTC. The V and J genes are TRBV6-1 and TRBJ2-7; a possible D gene is TRBD1 (6 bases). CDR1 MNHNS and CDR2 SASEGT come from the germline V gene. The CDR3 is 13 amino acids. V was cut by 9 bases and J by 7 bases, with 19 bases left in between.

This clonotype was detected ten times or more. The genes are TRBV20-1 and TRBJ1-5, with TRBD1 identical over 10 bases. After removal of 5 bases from V and 5 bases from J, the junction contained 9 bases not matched to a gene. The CDR3 has 15 residues. Germline CDR1 is DFQATT and CDR2 is SNEGSKA (reference sequence). CDR3 nucleotides: TGCAGTGCTCATCCGGGACAGGGGATTTATCAGCCCCAGCATTTT. Amino acid sequence: CSAHPGQGIYQPQHF.

This clonotype came up many times. The chain is built from TRBV28 and TRBJ1-1; D is undetermined. V dropped 6 bases and J dropped 6 bases, with 23 bases sitting between them. The CDR3 sequence is 16 residues long. Germline CDR1 reads MDHEN; CDR2 reads SYDVKM. The CDR3: CASSPHRVHTDPEAFF. The CDR3 nucleotides read TGTGCCAGCAGCCCACACCGGGTTCATACTGATCCTGAAGCTTTCTTT.

At least ten counts were recorded for this clonotype. A clone one base away is much larger, so this may be a read error. CDR3 amino acids: CASSKRDSHYEQHF. For the CDR3, the DNA is TGTGCCAGCAGCAAGAGGGACAGCCACTACGAGCAGCACTTC. V gene TRBV7-2 combines with J gene TRBJ2-7; 7 nucleotides match TRBD1. The CDR3 is 14 amino acids. CDR1 is SGHTA, CDR2 FQGNSA, per germline.